This T cell receptor (beta chain) was captured in a study of beta chain features in type 1 diabetes. Study conclusions and caveats: The study found moderately but significantly shorter TCRB CDR3s in all four CD4+ subsets of Type 1 diabetes patients.

The V and J ends lost 5 bases and 3 bases, in that order; junction bases with no gene match: 2. CDR1 and CDR2 (germline): LNHDA, SQIVND (reference sequence). CDR3 length equals 13 residues. This clone was detected a few times. Its antigen is still unknown. Sequenced material consisted of expressed TCRB transcripts (all of the isolated RNA was reverse transcribed). TCRdb keeps only in-frame clones here, not all; method: immunoSEQ multiplex PCR. In the table there are about 190,000 clones, almost 8% of which are singletons. The sample comprised central memory CD4+ T cells from blood. This receptor was obtained from a man aged 18 to 30 with type 1 diabetes. The chain has TRBV19 and TRBJ1-1; TRBD1 matches at 8 bases. The CDR3 sequence is CASSPTGDTEAFF. CDR3 DNA sequence: TGTGCCAGTAGTCCGACAGGGGACACTGAAGCTTTCTTT. Together with reference TRBV19 and TRBJ1-1, the CDR3 gives the full variable domain: DGGITQSPKYLFRKEGQNVTLSCEQNLNHDAMYWYRQDPGQGLRLIYYSQIVNDFQKGDIAEGYSVSREKKESFPLTVTSAQKNPTAFYLCASSPTGDTEAFFGQGTRLTVV.